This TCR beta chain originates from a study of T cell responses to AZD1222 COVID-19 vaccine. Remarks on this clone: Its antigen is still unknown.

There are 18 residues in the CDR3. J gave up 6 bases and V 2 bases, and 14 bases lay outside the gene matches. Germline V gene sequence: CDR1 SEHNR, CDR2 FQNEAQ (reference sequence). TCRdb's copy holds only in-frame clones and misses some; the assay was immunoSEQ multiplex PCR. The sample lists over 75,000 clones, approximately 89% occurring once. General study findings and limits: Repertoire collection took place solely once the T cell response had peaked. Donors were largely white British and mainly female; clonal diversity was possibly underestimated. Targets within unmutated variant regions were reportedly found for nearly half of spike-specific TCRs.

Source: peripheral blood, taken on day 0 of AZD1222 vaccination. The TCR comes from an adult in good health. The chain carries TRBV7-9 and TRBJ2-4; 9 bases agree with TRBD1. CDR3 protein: CASSLSATSGQGPNIQYF. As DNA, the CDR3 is TGTGCCAGCAGCTTATCCGCAACCTCAGGACAGGGGCCAAACATTCAGTACTTC. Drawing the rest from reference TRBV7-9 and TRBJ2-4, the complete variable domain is DTGVSQNPRHKITKRGQNVTFRCDPISEHNRLYWYRQTLGQGPEFLTYFQNEAQLEKSRLLSDRFSAERPKGSFSTLEIQRTEQGDSAMYLCASSLSATSGQGPNIQYFGAGTRLSVL.